This T cell receptor beta chain was captured in a study of blood T cell repertoires in COVID-19. Study at large: T cells, B-cell-depleted T cells, or PBMCs supplied cDNA or gDNA.

In the source study's methods: Amplifying reference gene primers gave estimates of nucleated cell counts. Clones were read by immunoSEQ multiplex PCR, and TCRdb kept only the in-frame ones, dropping some. The D gene and trimming were derived from the DNA, and the V and J assignments and clone size from that table. The sample carries some 200,000 clones, around 90% recorded once. CDR1 and CDR2 (germline): SNHLY, FYNNEI. The CDR3 totals 14 residues. The junction had 9 bases not matched to a gene; V was cut back by 7 bases and J by 5 bases. The origin of this receptor is a man in his sixties with active or convalescent COVID-19. Sequenced: peripheral blood. The chain employs TRBV2 and TRBJ2-5; 8 positions agree with TRBD2. This chain's CDR3 is CASIAGLAPETQYF. In nucleotides, the CDR3 is TGTGCCAGCATTGCCGGACTAGCCCCCGAGACCCAGTACTTC.